This note documents a single T cell receptor beta chain sequence. The data derive from a study of technical replicates of blood from several donors. The CDR3 runs 15 residues. Germline lookup yields CDR1 MNHEY and CDR2 SVGAGI. J gave up 1 base and V 7 bases, and 9 bases lay outside the gene matches. Produced via immunoSEQ multiplex PCR; TCRdb's table is partial and in-frame only. The sample shows some 49,000 clones, about 94% of them seen only once. The specimen sequenced was PBMCs. The sequence came from a human donor in good health. Some clones in this sample may be carry-over from other donors' samples. V is TRBV6-5 and J is TRBJ1-1, with 7 bases lining up with TRBD1. The CDR3 here is CASNPPRTGNTEAFF. DNA for the CDR3: TGTGCCAGCAACCCCCCCAGGACAGGGAACACTGAAGCTTTCTTT.